What follows are 30 T cell receptor beta chains derived from one specimen sequenced in a study of PD-1 blockade in classical Hodgkin lymphoma. Autologous stem cell transplantation was followed by relapse in every patient, and brentuximab vedotin exposure varied. TCRdb keeps only in-frame clones here, not all; method: immunoSEQ multiplex PCR. This sample has over 80,000 clones, with roughly 90% found just once. Sample: peripheral blood mononuclear cells (PBMCs), taken at baseline. These receptors were taken from a human donor with classical Hodgkin lymphoma.

This chain connects TRBV28 to TRBJ1-5; the D gene is possibly TRBD1 (5 bases). Germline V lookup: CDR1 MDHEN, CDR2 SYDVKM. This CDR3 is built from 13 residues. V was clipped by 9 bases and J by 3 bases, with 12 bases between them. The CDR3 region is CASFSGSNQPQHF. CDR3 bases: TGTGCCAGTTTTTCAGGGTCCAATCAGCCCCAGCATTTT.

The V gene is TRBV19, the J gene TRBJ2-7; 10 bases map to TRBD2. The CDR3 contains 14 residues. V shed 3 bases, J shed 4 bases, and the junction held 3 bases outside the gene matches. Germline V CDR1 and CDR2: LNHDA, SQIVND (reference sequence). The CDR3 sequence is CASSIGLAVYEQYF. The CDR3 DNA follows: TGTGCCAGTAGTATCGGACTAGCGGTTTACGAGCAGTACTTC.

The V call is TRBV4-2, the J call TRBJ2-7; 9 bases are shared with TRBD2. Germline lookup yields CDR1 LGHNA and CDR2 YNFKEQ. The CDR3 has 16 amino acids. Losses at the gene ends were 0 bases for V and 7 bases for J; bases not matched to a gene: 10. The CDR3 nucleotides are TGTGCCAGCAGCCAAGACCCTAGCGGGACGCCTAGGGAGCAGTACTTC. Translation gives CASSQDPSGTPREQYF.

This chain links TRBV27 with TRBJ2-1; 7 nucleotides align to TRBD1. V shed 4 bases and J 6 bases; nucleotides not matched to a gene: 9. This CDR3 has 15 residues. Per the germline V gene, CDR1 is MNHEY and CDR2 is SMNVEV (reference sequence). For the CDR3, the DNA is TGTGCCAGCAGTTATATGGCAGGGGGATTCAATGAGCAGTTCTTC. Its translation is CASSYMAGGFNEQFF.

V is TRBV28 and J is TRBJ2-7, with D unresolved. The CDR3 is 15 residues long. Trimming removed 3 bases at V and 7 bases at J, with 19 bases between. Germline CDR1 and CDR2: MDHEN and SYDVKM. In DNA form, the CDR3 reads TGTGCCAGCAGTTTTATCGTCTCTCCGGTCGGTGAGCAGTACTTC. This encodes CASSFIVSPVGEQYF. Filled out from reference TRBV28 and TRBJ2-7, the complete variable domain reads DVKVTQSSRYLVKRTGEKVFLECVQDMDHENMFWYRQDPGLGLRLIYFSYDVKMKEKGDIPEGYSVSREKKERFSLILESASTNQTSMYLCASSFIVSPVGEQYFGPGTRLTVT.

The V call is TRBV5-1, the J call TRBJ2-1, with D perhaps matching TRBD1 (6 bases). V was cut by 0 bases and J by 7 bases, with 20 bases left in between. The CDR3 loop spans 17 amino acids. Germline V CDR1 and CDR2: SGHRS, YFSETQ. For the CDR3, the DNA is TGCGCCAGCAGCTTGGTACAGGGACCCAGGGCAGGGAATGAGCAGTTCTTC. It yields the protein CASSLVQGPRAGNEQFF.

V and J are TRBV7-9 and TRBJ2-5; D is uncertain. Per germline, CDR1 SEHNR and CDR2 FQNEAQ (reference sequence). V was shortened by 5 bases and J by 4 bases, with 11 bases between the two germline ends. There are 13 residues in the CDR3. CDR3 nucleotides: TGTGCCAGCAGCGCCATACACCGAGAGACCCAGTACTTC. Translation: CASSAIHRETQYF.

This chain uses TRBV15 with TRBJ1-1; D ambiguous. V was cut by 0 bases and J by 4 bases, with 9 bases left in between. The germline CDR1 and CDR2 sequences are LNHNV and YYDKDF (reference sequence). This CDR3 has 14 amino acids. The CDR3 reads CATSRDRRVTEAFF. The DNA of the CDR3 is TGTGCCACCAGCAGAGATCGCCGGGTCACTGAAGCTTTCTTT.

This chain uses TRBV5-1 with TRBJ2-4, with D maybe TRBD2 (6 bases). Trimming stripped 5 bases from V and 0 bases from J, with 21 bases between. Germline V gives CDR1 SGHRS, CDR2 YFSETQ. CDR3 size: 18 residues. DNA of the CDR3: TGCGCCAGCAGTGGGGTCTTGTCATCGGAGGGAGCCAAAAACATTCAGTACTTC. Its protein is CASSGVLSSEGAKNIQYF.

Regarding this clone: The DNA is omitted, as the CDR3 cannot be located on it reliably, and the CDR3 follows TCRdb's listing. V is TRBV27 and J is TRBJ2-1. The CDR3 spans 11 residues, counting both ends. Germline V gives CDR1 MNHEY, CDR2 SMNVEV (reference sequence). This CDR3 reads CAVALGTRGLF.

The chain has TRBV18 and TRBJ2-3; 11 bases align to TRBD2. CDR1 KGHSH and CDR2 LQKENI come from the germline V gene. This CDR3 is built from 17 residues. Germline trimming cut 2 bases from V and 2 bases from J; bases unmatched to any gene: 6. The CDR3 nucleotides are TGTGCCAGCTCACCAAGGGGACTAGCGGATTACACAGATACGCAGTATTTT. The encoded protein is CASSPRGLADYTDTQYF.

This clone was seen just once. The gene calls are TRBV7-9 and TRBJ1-4; 10 bases match TRBD1. J was trimmed by 7 bases and V by 10 bases; bases with no gene match: 6. The CDR3 sequence is 13 residues long. CDR1 is SEHNR, CDR2 FQNEAQ, per germline (reference sequence). The CDR3 nucleotides are TGTGCCAACGGGACAGGGGAGAGTGAAAAACTGTTTTTT. Its translation is CANGTGESEKLFF.

The genes are TRBV7-6 and TRBJ2-5, with 9 bases lining up with TRBD2. The CDR3 is 15 residues long. Germline CDR1 SGHVS, CDR2 FNYEAQ. V lost 3 bases and J lost 4; bases outside the gene matches: 6. CDR3: CASSFPSGAGETQYF. The CDR3 nucleotides read TGTGCCAGCAGCTTTCCTAGCGGGGCGGGAGAGACCCAGTACTTC.

The chain recombines TRBV5-8 with TRBJ1-3; no definite D call. The CDR3 is made up of 12 amino acids. Trimming left V 0 bases short and J 3 bases short, with 1 base between. CDR1 and CDR2 from the germline V gene are SGHTS and YDEGEE. CDR3 coding DNA: TGTGCCAGCAGCTTGGTTGGAAACACCATATATTTT. Its translation is CASSLVGNTIYF. The variable domain in full, with the rest retrieved from reference TRBV5-8 and TRBJ1-3, is EAGVTQSPTHLIKTRGQQATLRCSPISGHTSVYWYQQALGLGLQFLLWYDEGEERNRGNFPPRFSGRQFPNYSSELNVNALELEDSALYLCASSLVGNTIYFGEGSWLTVV.

This clone was picked up a small number of times. The chain is built from TRBV19 and TRBJ1-2; D gene unclear. Trimming removed 4 bases at V and 0 bases at J, with 12 bases between. Germline assignment: CDR1 LNHDA and CDR2 SQIVND (reference sequence). CDR3 size: 15 residues. The CDR3 protein is CASSTTAVSNYGYTF. As DNA, the CDR3 is TGTGCCAGTAGTACCACGGCTGTCTCTAACTATGGCTACACCTTC.

V is TRBV18 and J is TRBJ2-3; D gene unclear. Germline values: CDR1 KGHSH, CDR2 LQKENI. This CDR3 is 13 amino acids long. Trimming pared 3 bases from V and 2 bases from J, leaving 6 bases between. The CDR3: CASSPPITDTQYF. CDR3 DNA sequence: TGTGCCAGCTCACCCCCGATCACAGATACGCAGTATTTT.

The J gene is TRBJ1-5, the V gene TRBV19, with D perhaps matching TRBD1 (5 bases). V was pared by 8 bases and J by 3 bases, with 14 bases between. The CDR3 extends over 14 amino acids. Germline CDR1 and CDR2: LNHDA and SQIVND (reference sequence). CDR3: CASVGGSYNQPQHF. The CDR3 nucleotides are TGTGCCAGTGTCGGGGGGAGCTACAATCAGCCCCAGCATTTT.

V gene TRBV14 combines with J gene TRBJ2-7; TRBD2 aligns across 9 bases. Unmatched junction bases numbered 13, after V lost 1 base and J lost 3 bases. Per germline, CDR1 SGHDN and CDR2 FVKESK. The CDR3 loop spans 18 amino acids. CDR3 region: CASSQVALTSGNLYEQYF. The CDR3 nucleotides are TGTGCCAGCAGCCAAGTAGCCCTGACTAGCGGAAACCTCTACGAGCAGTACTTC.

This clone was seen just once. The V and J genes are TRBV28 and TRBJ1-2; 9 bases agree with TRBD1. This CDR3 spans 14 amino acids. Germline V gives CDR1 MDHEN, CDR2 SYDVKM. The V and J ends lost 7 bases and 8 bases, in that order; junction bases with no gene match: 11. As DNA, the CDR3 is TGTGCCAGCAATACCGGGGACAGGGTATACGGCTACACCTTC. This encodes CASNTGDRVYGYTF.

Written as DNA, the CDR3 is TGTGCCAGCAGCTTGTCCGGCCTAGCGGGACCTACTGGGGCCAACGTCCTGACTTTC. Translating gives CASSLSGLAGPTGANVLTF. V usage is TRBV5-5 and J usage is TRBJ2-6, with TRBD2 matching over 9 bases. Trimming removed 1 base from V and 2 bases from J; junction bases left unmatched: 10. Germline CDR1 and CDR2: SGHKS and YYEKEE (reference sequence). The CDR3 sequence is 19 residues long.

The chain recombines TRBV27 with TRBJ2-7, with D perhaps matching TRBD2 (6 bases). Germline assignment: CDR1 MNHEY and CDR2 SMNVEV (reference sequence). The length of the CDR3 is 15 residues. The germline V and J ends were trimmed by 3 bases and 3 bases, with 15 bases remaining between them. The CDR3 DNA is TGTGCCAGCAGTTTGGCGGCTAGCGTAATCTACGAGCAGTACTTC. It yields the protein CASSLAASVIYEQYF.

A word on this clone: Its ends do not fully match the called genes, so a read error is possible. The chain is built from TRBV5-1 and TRBJ2-7; unclear D gene. The CDR3 is 11 amino acids. Germline lookup yields CDR1 SGHRS and CDR2 YFSETQ. The DNA for the CDR3 is TGCACCAGCAGCCCCCGGGACGAGCAGTACTTC. Encoded protein: CTSSPRDEQYF.

The rearrangement uses TRBV5-4 and TRBJ2-7; D gene unclear. CDR3 length: 16 amino acids. Germline V gene lookup returns CDR1 SGHNT and CDR2 YYREEE (reference sequence). Trimming took off 0 bases at V and 0 bases at J, with 13 bases between the two ends. The CDR3 reads CASSLGPYTSSYEQYF. For the CDR3, the DNA is TGTGCCAGCAGCTTGGGGCCATATACAAGCTCCTACGAGCAGTACTTC.

The J gene is TRBJ2-1, the V gene TRBV19; TRBD2 agrees at 7 bases. Germline V CDR1 and CDR2: LNHDA, SQIVND (reference sequence). The CDR3 loop spans 15 amino acids. Unmatched junction bases numbered 5, after V lost 5 bases and J lost 1 base. As DNA, the CDR3 is TGTGCCAGTAGTCCATGGGGGGGGTCCTACAATGAGCAGTTCTTC. As protein: CASSPWGGSYNEQFF. Complete variable domain (other parts from reference TRBV19 and TRBJ2-1): DGGITQSPKYLFRKEGQNVTLSCEQNLNHDAMYWYRQDPGQGLRLIYYSQIVNDFQKGDIAEGYSVSREKKESFPLTVTSAQKNPTAFYLCASSPWGGSYNEQFFGPGTRLTVL.

The chain carries TRBV10-2 and TRBJ1-2, with 7 bases matching TRBD1. The germline CDR1 and CDR2 sequences are WSHSY and SAAADI. The CDR3 runs 14 residues. V shed 3 bases and J 12 bases; nucleotides not matched to a gene: 13. In nucleotides, the CDR3 is TGCGCCAGCAGTGATCCCCGGGAGGGGGCGCCGGACACCTTC. Translating gives CASSDPREGAPDTF.

The chain is built from TRBV2 and TRBJ1-1; D might be TRBD1 (6 bases). The CDR3 runs 15 residues. The V gene lost 6 bases and the J gene lost 7 bases, with 21 bases spanning the gap. The germline V gene has CDR1 SNHLY and CDR2 FYNNEI. DNA of the CDR3: TGTGCCAGCAGAATGGTAGGGTTTGGAGGGGGTGAAGCTTTCTTT. Its translation: CASRMVGFGGGEAFF.

The V and J genes are TRBV4-1 and TRBJ2-7; maybe TRBD2 (6 bases). V was shortened by 4 bases and J by 4 bases, with 23 bases between the two germline ends. Looked up from germline, CDR1 is MGHRA and CDR2 is YSYEKL. This CDR3 contains 17 residues. For the CDR3, the DNA is TGCGCCAGCAGCCCAGGCATAGCGGCCGGTTCCGATTACGAGCAGTACTTC. This translates into CASSPGIAAGSDYEQYF.

The chain employs TRBV27 and TRBJ2-3; D gene uncertain. CDR3 length: 13 residues. V was trimmed by 5 bases and J by 2 bases, leaving 8 bases between them. The germline CDR1 and CDR2 sequences are MNHEY and SMNVEV (reference sequence). In DNA form, the CDR3 reads TGTGCCAGCAGTCTGGCGATCACAGATACGCAGTATTTT. Translated: CASSLAITDTQYF.

V gene TRBV29-1 combines with J gene TRBJ2-4; D perhaps matches TRBD2 (7 bases). The V end was cut by 6 bases, the J end by 6 bases, with 15 bases between. This CDR3 region has 13 residues. Germline V gene lookup returns CDR1 SQVTM and CDR2 ANQGSEA. CDR3 sequence (DNA): TGCAGCGTCCATTCGGGGGGCACAAACATTCAGTACTTC. Protein product: CSVHSGGTNIQYF. The full variable domain, completed using reference TRBV29-1 and TRBJ2-4, is SAVISQKPSRDICQRGTSLTIQCQVDSQVTMMFWYRQQPGQSLTLIATANQGSEATYESGFVIDKFPISRPNLTFSTLTVSNMSPEDSSIYLCSVHSGGTNIQYFGAGTRLSVL.

This chain uses TRBV6-5 with TRBJ2-1; 10 nucleotides match TRBD2. V was clipped by 4 bases and J by 8 bases; unmatched bases: 11. Germline V gene sequence: CDR1 MNHEY, CDR2 SVGAGI. The CDR3 loop spans 16 amino acids. CDR3 in DNA: TGTGCCAGCAGTTCCGTCCGGATAGCGGGAGGTTATGAGCAGTTCTTC. It is translated as CASSSVRIAGGYEQFF.